This note documents a single TCR beta chain sequence. This clone's antigen is unknown. There are no base qualities to consult, and no much larger clone falls within one base. Library preparation was by the immunoSEQ multiplex PCR assay. The table was pulled from immuneACCESS by TCRdb, which kept in-frame rearrangements only. Such tables lose some clones; where checked, under half of the loss comes from unresolved V genes, and the rest has no known cause. This sample is represented by tens of thousands of clones; just under 95% of them were singletons. The biggest ten clones account for less than 1.5% of the sample. The sample originates from a study of T cell changes during pregnancy in multiple sclerosis (dated by TCRdb to between 2018 and 2021). With respect to the entire study: In women with multiple sclerosis, the researchers looked at how the T cell repertoire shifted as pregnancy progressed.

Counted from cysteine to phenylalanine, this CDR3 has 15 amino acids. Only the CDR3 region is kept as DNA, spanning 45 bases read in frame from base 1. CDR1 KGHSH and CDR2 LQKENI were looked up in the germline V gene. The junction shows trimming of 5 bases on V and 3 bases on J, and the gene matches do not reach 10 bases of it. The receptor was isolated from a female donor in good health, enrolled as a control in a pregnancy study. The sample was peripheral blood, taken in the third trimester of pregnancy. The V and J genes are TRBV18 and TRBJ2-7, with 7 bases aligning to TRBD1. Here the CDR3 is given as CASSTPTGNNYEQYF. The sequenced DNA is TGTGCCAGCTCAACGCCGACAGGGAACAACTACGAGCAGTACTTC.